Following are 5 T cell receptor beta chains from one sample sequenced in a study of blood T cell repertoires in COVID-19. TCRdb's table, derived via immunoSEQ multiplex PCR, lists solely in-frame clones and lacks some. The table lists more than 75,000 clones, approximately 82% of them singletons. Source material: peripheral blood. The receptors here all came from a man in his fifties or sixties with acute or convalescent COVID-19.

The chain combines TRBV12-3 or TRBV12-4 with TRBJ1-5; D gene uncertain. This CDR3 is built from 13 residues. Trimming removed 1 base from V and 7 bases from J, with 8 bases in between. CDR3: CASSLGWEQPQHF. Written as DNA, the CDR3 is TGTGCCAGCAGTTTAGGGTGGGAGCAGCCCCAGCATTTT.

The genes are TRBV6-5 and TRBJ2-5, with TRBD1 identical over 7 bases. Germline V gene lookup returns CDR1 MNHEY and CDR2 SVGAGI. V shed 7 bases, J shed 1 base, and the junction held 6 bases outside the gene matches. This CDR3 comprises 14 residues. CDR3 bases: TGTGCCAGCACCCTAGACAGGGTCCAAGAGACCCAGTACTTC. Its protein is CASTLDRVQETQYF.

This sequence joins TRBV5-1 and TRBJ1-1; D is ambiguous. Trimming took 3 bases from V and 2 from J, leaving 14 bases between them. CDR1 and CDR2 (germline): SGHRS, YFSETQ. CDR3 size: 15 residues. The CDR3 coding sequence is TGCGCCAGCAGCTCGCCCTCGAGGCAAAACACTGAAGCTTTCTTT. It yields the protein CASSSPSRQNTEAFF.

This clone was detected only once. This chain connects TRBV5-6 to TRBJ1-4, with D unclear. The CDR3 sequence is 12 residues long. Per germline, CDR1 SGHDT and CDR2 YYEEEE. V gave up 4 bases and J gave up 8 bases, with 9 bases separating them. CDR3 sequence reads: CASSIIKEKLFF. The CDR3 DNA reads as TGTGCCAGCAGCATTATAAAAGAAAAACTGTTTTTT.

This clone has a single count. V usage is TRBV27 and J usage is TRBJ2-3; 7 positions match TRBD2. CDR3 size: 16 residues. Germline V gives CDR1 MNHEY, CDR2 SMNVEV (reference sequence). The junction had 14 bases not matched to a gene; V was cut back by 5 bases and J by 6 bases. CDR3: CASSTTGAGRVDTQYF. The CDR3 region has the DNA TGTGCCAGCAGTACCACCGGAGCGGGGAGGGTTGATACGCAGTATTTT.